This T cell receptor beta chain was documented in a study of cytomegalovirus exposure and HLA in healthy donors. Study-wide results and limits: TCR clusters originating in the first cohort tended to co-occur in the approximately 130 validation repertoires, according to a later analysis.

The protocol was immunoSEQ multiplex PCR, while the TCRdb copy is restricted to in-frame clones and leaves out a portion. This table holds about 360,000 clones, roughly 89% found once. Trimming shortened V by 1 base and J by 1 base, and 13 bases separated the two germline ends. The germline CDR1 and CDR2 sequences are MGHRA and YSYEKL. This CDR3 has 16 residues. In the case of this clone: Its antigen is as yet unknown.

The V gene is TRBV4-1, the J gene TRBJ1-2, with a weak D call TRBD1 (6 bases). The origin of this receptor is a woman between 18 and 29 years old in good health and CMV-seronegative. The sequencing sample was made of PBMCs. The CDR3 DNA reads TGCGCCAGCAGCCAAGTTCCCAGGGGCTATAACTATGGCTACACCTTC. Translation gives CASSQVPRGYNYGYTF.